These 21 T cell receptor beta chains came from one sample sequenced in a study of cytomegalovirus exposure and HLA in healthy donors. Amplification used 60 Vbeta primers and 13 Jbeta primers. Sequenced by immunoSEQ multiplex PCR; TCRdb stores in-frame clones only, minus some. This repertoire shows about 150,000 clones, about four fifths found once; its top ten account for 4.5% to 5%. Sample: PBMCs. All receptors come from a man under 40 in good health.

This clone was seen just once. The rearrangement uses TRBV27 and TRBJ2-7, with a tentative D call TRBD2 (6 bases). Trimming took off 5 bases at V and 13 bases at J, with 15 bases between the two ends. The CDR3 has 11 amino acids. Per germline, CDR1 MNHEY and CDR2 SMNVEV (reference sequence). The CDR3 loop is CASSPGTLDYF. CDR3 nucleotide sequence: TGTGCCAGCAGTCCCGGGACTTTAGATTACTTC.

This chain connects TRBV6-5 to TRBJ2-7; TRBD1 matches 7 bases. Trimming took 0 bases from V and 3 from J; bases not matched to a gene: 2. The CDR3 loop spans 14 amino acids. CDR1 is MNHEY, CDR2 SVGAGI, per germline. The CDR3 nucleotides read TGTGCCAGCAGTTACTCAGGGACAGACTACGAGCAGTACTTC. Translating it yields CASSYSGTDYEQYF.

This chain links TRBV7-7 with TRBJ1-3; no clear D gene. The CDR3 has 13 amino acids. V gave up 4 bases and J gave up 4 bases, with 8 bases separating them. Germline CDR1 is SSHAT and CDR2 is FNYEAQ (reference sequence). As DNA, the CDR3 is TGTGCCAGCAGCTCCCACGCGGGAAACACCATATATTTT. Its translation: CASSSHAGNTIYF.

V usage is TRBV9 and J usage is TRBJ2-1; TRBD2 agrees at 15 bases. CDR3 length equals 16 residues. The germline gives CDR1 SGDLS, CDR2 YYNGEE. V gave up 2 bases and J gave up 7 bases; unmatched junction bases: 4. CDR3 sequence reads: CASSVAGTSGRNEQFF. The CDR3 DNA is TGTGCCAGCAGCGTCGCCGGGACTAGCGGGAGGAATGAGCAGTTCTTC. Drawing the rest from reference TRBV9 and TRBJ2-1, the complete variable domain is DSGVTQTPKHLITATGQRVTLRCSPRSGDLSVYWYQQSLDQGLQFLIQYYNGEERAKGNILERFSAQQFPDLHSELNLSSLELGDSALYFCASSVAGTSGRNEQFFGPGTRLTVL.

The chain joins TRBV7-9 to TRBJ1-4; TRBD1 matches 8 bases. The CDR3 length is 13 residues. Germline lookup yields CDR1 SEHNR and CDR2 FQNEAQ (reference sequence). The CDR3 here is CSCNRGTNEKLFF. The CDR3 DNA is TGTTCCTGTAACAGGGGGACTAATGAAAAACTGTTTTTT. The whole variable domain, remainder taken from reference TRBV7-9 and TRBJ1-4, is DTGVSQNPRHKITKRGQNVTFRCDPISEHNRLYWYRQTLGQGPEFLTYFQNEAQLEKSRLLSDRFSAERPKGSFSTLEIQRTEQGDSAMYLCSCNRGTNEKLFFGSGTQLSVL.

The V call is TRBV6-5, the J call TRBJ2-5; unclear D gene. CDR1 is MNHEY and CDR2 is SVGAGI in the germline V gene. Deletions cut 4 bases from V and 3 bases from J, with 9 bases between. The CDR3 consists of 13 residues. CDR3 coding DNA: TGTGCCAGCAGTTTACTTGGTAAAGAGACCCAGTACTTC. This encodes CASSLLGKETQYF.

The chain carries TRBV28 and TRBJ1-1; 7 bases match TRBD1. Unmatched junction bases numbered 18, after V lost 10 bases and J lost 7 bases. The germline V gene encodes CDR1 MDHEN and CDR2 SYDVKM. The CDR3 is 15 amino acids. The CDR3 coding sequence is TGTGCCACCGCCTCGGGGGGGACACAGGGGATTGAAGCTTTCTTT. Encoded protein: CATASGGTQGIEAFF.

This rearrangement joins TRBV27 to TRBJ2-3; no firm D call. The germline V and J ends were trimmed by 1 base and 3 bases, with 14 bases remaining between them. This CDR3 is 16 amino acids long. The germline V gene encodes CDR1 MNHEY and CDR2 SMNVEV (reference sequence). CDR3 region: CASSLLGISPTDTQYF. The CDR3 region has the DNA TGTGCCAGCAGTTTATTGGGCATCAGCCCGACAGATACGCAGTATTTT.

V gene TRBV10-2 combines with J gene TRBJ2-1; 9 nucleotides match TRBD1. The V segment lost 9 bases and the J segment 4 bases; nucleotides outside the gene matches: 7. This CDR3 has 14 residues. Germline V gene lookup returns CDR1 WSHSY and CDR2 SAAADI. Here the CDR3 reads CASSDRGLYNEQFF. The CDR3 DNA reads TGCGCCAGTTCGGACAGGGGACTATACAATGAGCAGTTCTTC.

This clone was observed once. The gene calls are TRBV7-3 and TRBJ2-2; possibly TRBD2 for D (6 bases). The germline CDR1 and CDR2 sequences are SGHTA and FQGTGA. With 7 bases removed from V and 5 bases from J, the gap between germline ends came to 14 bases. This CDR3 has 14 residues. CDR3 coding DNA: TGTGCCAGCACGCCGGGACGGGGGACCGGGGAGCTGTTTTTT. Protein product: CASTPGRGTGELFF.

This clone has just a few counts. This chain joins TRBV5-4 and TRBJ1-2; possible D gene TRBD1, 6 bases. Germline V gene data show CDR1 as SGHNT and CDR2 as YYREEE (reference sequence). Trimming left V 0 bases short and J 4 bases short, with 13 bases between. The CDR3 spans 15 residues. The CDR3: CASSLGTGSGYGYTF. CDR3 DNA sequence: TGTGCCAGCAGCTTGGGAACAGGGTCGGGCTATGGCTACACCTTC.

The rearrangement joins TRBV18 to TRBJ2-7; 8 nucleotides line up with TRBD1. CDR1 and CDR2 (germline): KGHSH, LQKENI. V gave up 0 bases and J gave up 3 bases; unmatched junction bases: 7. This CDR3 contains 16 residues. CDR3 bases: TGTGCCAGCTCACCACCCGGACAGGGTAGTATCTACGAGCAGTACTTC. It translates to CASSPPGQGSIYEQYF.

V is TRBV5-1 and J is TRBJ1-4, with TRBD1 identical over 9 bases. This CDR3 is 16 amino acids long. The V gene end was trimmed by 4 bases and the J gene end by 0 bases; junction bases not matched to a gene: 4. CDR1 is SGHRS, CDR2 YFSETQ, per germline. CDR3 amino acids: CASSRGQGPTNEKLFF. CDR3 DNA sequence: TGCGCCAGCAGCCGGGGACAGGGACCAACTAATGAAAAACTGTTTTTT.

The genes are TRBV18 and TRBJ1-2; 7 positions match TRBD1. The germline CDR1 and CDR2 sequences are KGHSH and LQKENI. The CDR3 is 16 residues long. V lost 1 base and J lost 3; bases outside the gene matches: 8. CDR3 loop: CASSPLDAQGHYGYTF. The CDR3 DNA follows: TGTGCCAGCTCACCACTCGACGCACAGGGGCACTATGGCTACACCTTC. The whole variable domain, filled in from reference TRBV18 and TRBJ1-2, reads NAGVMQNPRHLVRRRGQEARLRCSPMKGHSHVYWYRQLPEEGLKFMVYLQKENIIDESGMPKERFSAEFPKEGPSILRIQQVVRGDSAAYFCASSPLDAQGHYGYTFGSGTRLTVV.

Of note for this clone: Its ends do not fully match the called genes, so a read error is possible. This chain joins TRBV11-2 and TRBJ2-7; D possibly corresponds to TRBD2 (6 bases). The CDR3 is 13 amino acids. CDR1 and CDR2 (germline): SGHAT, FQNNGV. The CDR3 DNA is TGTGCCAGCAGCTTAGATCGGTATGGGGACTCACGATTC. Translation: CASSLDRYGDSRF.

The V call is TRBV5-8, the J call TRBJ2-4; no reliable D call. Germline CDR1 reads SGHTS; CDR2 reads YDEGEE. This CDR3 is built from 12 residues. The CDR3 is CSGSRLKNIQYF. CDR3 coding DNA: TGTTCCGGCAGTAGACTCAAGAACATTCAGTACTTC.

The rearrangement links TRBV6-5 to TRBJ1-2, with unresolved D. Deletions cut 6 bases from V and 8 bases from J, with 19 bases between. This CDR3 has 14 amino acids. Germline assignment: CDR1 MNHEY and CDR2 SVGAGI. CDR3 in amino acids: CASSPSGSVRGYTF. DNA of the CDR3: TGTGCCAGCAGCCCCTCTGGTAGCGTTCGGGGCTACACCTTC.

The V and J genes are TRBV19 and TRBJ1-4; TRBD1 aligns across 7 bases. Germline trimming cut 9 bases from V and 4 bases from J; bases unmatched to any gene: 11. Germline CDR1 and CDR2: LNHDA and SQIVND (reference sequence). This CDR3 has 15 amino acids. CDR3 sequence reads: CASQPSQGYNEKLFF. CDR3 bases: TGTGCCAGCCAACCTTCACAGGGGTATAATGAAAAACTGTTTTTT.

The chain couples TRBV10-3 to TRBJ2-5; D possibly corresponds to TRBD2 (5 bases). The germline CDR1 and CDR2 sequences are ENHRY and SYGVKD. Trimming took off 5 bases at V and 3 bases at J, with 10 bases between the two ends. The CDR3 is 13 residues long. The CDR3, as DNA: TGTGCCATCAGTCGGGAAAGGGAAGAGACCCAGTACTTC. This gives the protein CAISREREETQYF.

The count of this clone is one. A junction boundary mismatches the germline segment, possibly from a read error. The rearrangement uses TRBV7-9 and TRBJ2-7; 8 nucleotides agree with TRBD2. Germline V gene sequence: CDR1 SEHNR, CDR2 FQNEAQ (reference sequence). CDR3 length: 14 residues. CDR3 amino acids: CSSTTSGHTYEQYF. In DNA form, the CDR3 reads TGTTCCAGCACCACTAGCGGACATACCTACGAGCAGTACTTC.

A single count supports this clone. V usage is TRBV7-2 and J usage is TRBJ1-2; the match to TRBD1 covers 9 bases. Germline lookup yields CDR1 SGHTA and CDR2 FQGNSA. Germline trimming cut 5 bases from V and 7 bases from J; bases unmatched to any gene: 8. This CDR3 is 14 amino acids long. The CDR3 DNA reads TGTGCCAGCAGCCCCATGGACAGGGGAACTGGCTACACCTTC. Its protein product is CASSPMDRGTGYTF.